The 9 T cell receptor beta chains given below trace back to one sample, sequenced in a study of neurological immune-mediated disorders. MiXCR was run by TCRdb on the 5' RACE reads, yielding one entry per CDR3 protein. Of about 59,000 distinct CDR3 sequences listed, 10% to 15% were seen once; the top ten hold around 10%. The sequencing sample was made of PBMCs. The receptors shown here come from an older woman with HTLV-1-associated myelopathy (HAM/TSP).

This clonotype was recorded many times. The gene calls are TRBV6-6 and TRBJ1-6; D not resolved. Germline lookup yields CDR1 MNHNY and CDR2 SVGAGI (reference sequence). CDR3 length: 12 residues. V was clipped by 7 bases and J by 15 bases, with 16 bases between them. CDR3 loop: CASISRRNRLHF. The CDR3, as DNA: TGTGCCAGCATTTCGCGGCGAAATCGCCTCCACTTT.

This clonotype came up many times. This chain uses TRBV18 with TRBJ1-5; 8 nucleotides align to TRBD1. Germline trimming cut 5 bases from V and 15 bases from J; bases unmatched to any gene: 12. Looked up from germline, CDR1 is KGHSH and CDR2 is LQKENI. This CDR3 contains 13 residues. CDR3: CASSSIGQGLRHF. The CDR3 DNA reads TGTGCCAGCTCATCAATCGGACAGGGCCTTCGGCATTTT.

In its sample, this clonotype was seen many times. For the CDR3, the DNA is TGTGCCAGCATCGCCGACCCGGAGAGCTACACTGAAGCTTTCTTT. Its protein is CASIADPESYTEAFF. V gene TRBV2 combines with J gene TRBJ1-1; the D is unclear. The V gene lost 7 bases and the J gene lost 3 bases, with 18 bases spanning the gap. The CDR3 consists of 15 residues. Per the germline V gene, CDR1 is SNHLY and CDR2 is FYNNEI.

This clonotype came up a few times. The CDR3 DNA reads as TGTGCCAGTAGTATACTAGGAAACGAGCAGTACTTC. Protein sequence: CASSILGNEQYF. The chain uses TRBV19 and TRBJ2-7; unclear D gene. Germline V gene data show CDR1 as LNHDA and CDR2 as SQIVND (reference sequence). Trimming removed 2 bases from V and 5 bases from J, with 7 bases in between. The CDR3 sequence is 12 residues long.

The table lists this clonotype with many counts. The V and J genes are TRBV3-1 and TRBJ2-7, with 9 bases aligning to TRBD2. The V and J ends lost 1 base and 4 bases, in that order; junction bases with no gene match: 11. Per germline, CDR1 LGHDT and CDR2 YNNKEL (reference sequence). There are 17 residues in the CDR3. CDR3 coding DNA: TGTGCCAGCAGCCAAGGTAGCGGGAGCAAAGGATTTTACGAGCAGTACTTC. Encoded protein: CASSQGSGSKGFYEQYF.

This clonotype was picked up many times. The chain has TRBV7-8 and TRBJ2-7; D may be TRBD1 (6 bases). Trimming left V 7 bases short and J 2 bases short, with 24 bases between. Per germline, CDR1 SGHVS and CDR2 FQNEAQ. CDR3 length: 17 residues. The CDR3 is CASIRGTNRVLPYEQYF. In DNA form, the CDR3 reads TGTGCCAGCATTCGGGGCACCAACAGGGTACTTCCCTACGAGCAGTACTTC.

This clonotype was found many times. The CDR3 bases are TGCGCCAGCAGCTTCAGCGGGAGGGATCAAGATACGCAGTATTTT. Its translation is CASSFSGRDQDTQYF. V and J are TRBV5-1 and TRBJ2-3, with 10 positions matching TRBD2. The CDR3 has 15 amino acids. Germline loops: CDR1 SGHRS, CDR2 YFSETQ. The V gene end was trimmed by 2 bases and the J gene end by 5 bases; junction bases not matched to a gene: 5.

This clonotype has a count of ten or more. V and J are TRBV4-1 and TRBJ2-6; D possibly corresponds to TRBD2 (5 bases). This CDR3 is built from 15 residues. V lost 1 base to trimming and J lost 4 bases, with 8 bases between them. Germline lookup yields CDR1 MGHRA and CDR2 YSYEKL. The CDR3, as DNA: TGCGCCAGCAGCCAAGCGGGAACCGGGGCCAACGTCCTGACTTTC. Translation gives CASSQAGTGANVLTF.

This clonotype was counted ten times or more. The chain joins TRBV6-6 to TRBJ2-3; TRBD2 matches 12 bases. The CDR3 has 19 residues. The germline CDR1 and CDR2 sequences are MNHNY and SVGAGI (reference sequence). J gave up 2 bases and V 6 bases, and 15 bases lay outside the gene matches. CDR3 sequence (DNA): TGTGCCAGCAGCTCCTCGACTAGCGGGAGCGGTGAGGACACAGATACGCAGTATTTT. It yields the protein CASSSSTSGSGEDTDTQYF.